Each of the 3 T cell receptor beta chains below was sequenced from the same sample in a study of human T cells and chemical hapten exposure. One entry per CDR3 protein results from TCRdb running MiXCR on the RACE reads. Of about 340,000 distinct CDR3 sequences in the sample, around 7% are singletons; the top ten hold more than 7%. Time point meaning: patch test 1, 2 weeks after DPC sensitization. Treatment specified: therapeutic diphenylcyclopropenone sensitization with weekly scalp DPC. Sequencing used whole blood, obtained in connection with sensitization to the hapten diphenylcyclopropenone (DPC). Receptors were obtained from a woman aged 18-35 years with alopecia areata. Some clones in this sample may be carry-over from other donors' samples.

This clonotype was seen at least ten times. V gene TRBV3-1 combines with J gene TRBJ2-3; 9 bases are a match to TRBD2. After removal of 5 bases from V and 3 bases from J, the junction contained 6 bases not matched to a gene. The CDR3 contains 15 residues. Germline V CDR1 and CDR2: LGHDT, YNNKEL (reference sequence). The DNA of the CDR3 is TGTGCCAGCAGCACGGGGACTAGCCGGACAGATACGCAGTATTTT. This sequence encodes CASSTGTSRTDTQYF.

This clonotype was picked up many times. The gene calls are TRBV10-2 and TRBJ2-2; 8 nucleotides match TRBD2. Germline V gives CDR1 WSHSY, CDR2 SAAADI. V was clipped by 3 bases and J by 4 bases; unmatched bases: 10. CDR3 length: 17 amino acids. CDR3 nucleotide sequence: TGCGCCAGCAGTGATTGGTTCGCGGGGGGCCGCACCGGGGAGCTGTTTTTT. It translates to CASSDWFAGGRTGELFF.

This clonotype was counted a few times. The rearrangement joins TRBV10-3 to TRBJ2-3; TRBD2 aligns across 10 bases. There are 16 residues in the CDR3. The germline V gene encodes CDR1 ENHRY and CDR2 SYGVKD. Trimming at V came to 4 bases and at J to 1 base, leaving 5 bases not matched to a gene. The CDR3 loop is CAISGGLAGGTDTQYF. The CDR3 coding sequence is TGTGCCATCAGTGGGGGGCTAGCGGGAGGCACAGATACGCAGTATTTT.